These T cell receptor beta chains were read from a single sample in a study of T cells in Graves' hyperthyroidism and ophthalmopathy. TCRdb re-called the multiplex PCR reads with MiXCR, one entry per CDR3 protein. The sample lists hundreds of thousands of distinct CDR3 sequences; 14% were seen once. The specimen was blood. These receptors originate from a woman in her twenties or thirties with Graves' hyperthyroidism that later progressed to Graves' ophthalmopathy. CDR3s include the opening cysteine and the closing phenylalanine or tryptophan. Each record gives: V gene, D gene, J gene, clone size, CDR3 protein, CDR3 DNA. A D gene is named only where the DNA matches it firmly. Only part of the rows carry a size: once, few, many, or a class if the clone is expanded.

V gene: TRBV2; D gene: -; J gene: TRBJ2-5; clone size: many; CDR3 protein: CASRQDQQETQYF; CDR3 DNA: TGTGCCAGTAGACAGGACCAGCAAGAGACCCAGTACTTC
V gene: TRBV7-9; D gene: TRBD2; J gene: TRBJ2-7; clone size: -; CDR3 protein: CASSLPEIAGDYEQYF; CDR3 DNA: TGTGCCAGCAGCCTCCCCGAGATAGCGGGAGACTACGAGCAGTACTTC
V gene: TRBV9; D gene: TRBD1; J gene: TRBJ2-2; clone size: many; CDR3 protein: CASSVEQGATGELFF; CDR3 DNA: TGTGCCAGCAGCGTAGAACAGGGGGCCACCGGGGAGCTGTTTTTT
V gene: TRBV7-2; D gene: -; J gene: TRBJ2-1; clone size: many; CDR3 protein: CASSLGPSGEQFF; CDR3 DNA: TGTGCCAGCAGCTTAGGACCGTCGGGTGAGCAGTTCTTC
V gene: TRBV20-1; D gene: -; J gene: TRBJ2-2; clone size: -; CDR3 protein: CSARDLGNTGELFF; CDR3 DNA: TGCAGTGCTAGAGATCTGGGGAACACCGGGGAGCTGTTTTTT
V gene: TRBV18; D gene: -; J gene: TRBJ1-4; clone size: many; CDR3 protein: CASSPTGNEKLFF; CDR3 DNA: TGTGCCAGCTCACCGACGGGGAATGAAAAACTGTTTTTT
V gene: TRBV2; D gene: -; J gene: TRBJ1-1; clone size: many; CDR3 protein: CASRREQGGTEAFF; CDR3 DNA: TGTGCCAGCAGACGAGAACAGGGAGGCACTGAAGCTTTCTTT
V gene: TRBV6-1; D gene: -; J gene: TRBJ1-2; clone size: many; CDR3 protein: CASTQGRWGGYTF; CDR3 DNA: TGTGCCAGCACCCAAGGGAGGTGGGGTGGCTACACCTTC
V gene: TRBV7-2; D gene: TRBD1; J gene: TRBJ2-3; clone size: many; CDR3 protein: CASSAGTGGPDTQYF; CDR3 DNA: TGTGCCAGCAGCGCCGGGACAGGGGGCCCAGATACGCAGTATTTT
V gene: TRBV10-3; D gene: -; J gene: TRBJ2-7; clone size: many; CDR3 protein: CAISGEGTYNSYEQYF; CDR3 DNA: TGTGCCATCAGCGGGGAAGGGACGTATAACTCCTACGAGCAGTACTTC
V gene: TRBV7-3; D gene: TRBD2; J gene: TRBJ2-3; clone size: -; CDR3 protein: CASSPVAGGSTDTQYF; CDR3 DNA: TGTGCCAGCAGCCCAGTAGCGGGAGGAAGCACAGATACGCAGTATTTT
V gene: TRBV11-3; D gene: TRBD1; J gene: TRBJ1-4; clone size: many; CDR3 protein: CASSLAGQGGKLFF; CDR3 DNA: TGTGCCAGCAGCTTGGCGGGACAGGGGGGGAAACTGTTTTTT
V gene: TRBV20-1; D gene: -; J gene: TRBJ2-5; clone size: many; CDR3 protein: CSARRGSRETQYF; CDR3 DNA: TGCAGTGCTAGACGGGGGAGTCGGGAGACCCAGTACTTC
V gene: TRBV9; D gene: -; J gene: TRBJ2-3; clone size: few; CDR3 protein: CASSGRAKTQYF; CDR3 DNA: TGTGCCAGCAGCGGCCGGGCCAAAACGCAGTATTTT
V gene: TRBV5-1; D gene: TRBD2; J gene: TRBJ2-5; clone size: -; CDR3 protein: CASSFGIWRWLAGVWGEETQYF; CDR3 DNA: TGCGCCAGCAGCTTCGGAATATGGCGATGGCTAGCGGGAGTTTGGGGTGAAGAGACCCAGTACTTC
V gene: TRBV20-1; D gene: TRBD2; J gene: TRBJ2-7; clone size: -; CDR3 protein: CGASTTSGRTYEQYF; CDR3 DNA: TGCGGTGCTAGCACTACTAGCGGGAGGACCTACGAGCAGTACTTC
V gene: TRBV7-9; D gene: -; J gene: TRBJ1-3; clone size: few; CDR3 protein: CASSSPSRSDGDTIYF; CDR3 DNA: TGTGCCAGCAGCTCTCCGAGCCGATCTGATGGGGACACCATATATTTT
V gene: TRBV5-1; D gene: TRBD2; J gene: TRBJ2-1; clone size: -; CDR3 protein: CASSLVTSGSYEQFF; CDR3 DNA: TGCGCCAGCAGCTTGGTTACTAGCGGGAGCTATGAGCAGTTCTTC
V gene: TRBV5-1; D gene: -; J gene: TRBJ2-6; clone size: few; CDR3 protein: CASSLRQSSGANVLTF; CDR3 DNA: TGCGCCAGCAGCTTGAGACAGAGCTCTGGGGCCAACGTCCTGACTTTC
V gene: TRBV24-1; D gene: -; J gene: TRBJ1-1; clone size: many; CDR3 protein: CATRGGGENTEAFF; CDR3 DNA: TGTGCCACCCGCGGGGGGGGGGAGAACACTGAAGCTTTCTTT
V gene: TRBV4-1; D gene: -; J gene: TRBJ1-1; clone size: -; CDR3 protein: CASSQAVAGPTEAFF; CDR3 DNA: TGCGCCAGCAGCCAAGCCGTCGCCGGGCCTACTGAAGCTTTCTTT
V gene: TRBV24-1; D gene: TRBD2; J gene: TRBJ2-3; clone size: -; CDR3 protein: CAKIPFQLAESTDTQYF; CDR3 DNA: TGTGCCAAGATCCCTTTCCAACTAGCGGAGAGCACAGATACGCAGTATTTT
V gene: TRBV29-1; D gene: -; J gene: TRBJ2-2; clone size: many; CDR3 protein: CSASRDQNTGELFF; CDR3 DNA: TGCAGCGCATCTCGGGATCAGAACACCGGGGAGCTGTTTTTT
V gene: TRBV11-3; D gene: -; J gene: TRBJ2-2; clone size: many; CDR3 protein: CATRTSNTGELFF; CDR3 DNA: TGTGCTACCAGGACCAGCAACACCGGGGAGCTGTTTTTT
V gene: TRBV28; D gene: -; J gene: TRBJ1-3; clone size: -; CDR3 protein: CASSLFISSGNTIYF; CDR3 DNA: TGTGCCAGCAGTTTATTTATATCGTCTGGAAACACCATATATTTT
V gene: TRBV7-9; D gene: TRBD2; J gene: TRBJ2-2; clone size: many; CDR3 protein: CASSISGSNTGELFF; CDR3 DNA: TGTGCCAGCAGTATTAGCGGGAGTAACACCGGGGAGCTGTTTTTT
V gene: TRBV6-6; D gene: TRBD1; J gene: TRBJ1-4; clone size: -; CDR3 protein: CASSYFTPGQGNATNEKLFF; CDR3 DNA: TGTGCCAGCAGTTACTTCACCCCGGGACAGGGGAATGCAACTAATGAAAAACTGTTTTTT
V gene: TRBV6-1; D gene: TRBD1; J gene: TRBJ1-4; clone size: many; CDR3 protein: CASSYGTGEKLFF; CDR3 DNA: TGTGCCAGCAGTTACGGGACAGGGGAAAAACTGTTTTTT
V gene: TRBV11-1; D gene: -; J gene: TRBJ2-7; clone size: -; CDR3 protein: CASSLGPHEQYF; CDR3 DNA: TGTGCCAGCAGCTTAGGCCCCCACGAGCAGTACTTC
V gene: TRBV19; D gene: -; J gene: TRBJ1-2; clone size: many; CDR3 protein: CASSIGDYGYTF; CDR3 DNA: TGTGCCAGTAGTATCGGGGACTATGGCTACACCTTC
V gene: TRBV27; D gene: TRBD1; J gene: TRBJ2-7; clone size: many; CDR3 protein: CASSQGEMSYEQYF; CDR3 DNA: TGTGCCAGCAGCCAGGGGGAGATGTCCTACGAGCAGTACTTC
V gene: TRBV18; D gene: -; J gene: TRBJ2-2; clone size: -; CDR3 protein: CANSQDSTGELFF; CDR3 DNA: TGTGCCAACTCACAGGACAGCACCGGGGAGCTGTTTTTT
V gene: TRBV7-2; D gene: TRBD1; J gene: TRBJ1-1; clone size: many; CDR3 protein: CASSLGTGLGTEAFF; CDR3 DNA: TGTGCCAGCAGCTTGGGGACAGGGCTAGGCACTGAAGCTTTCTTT
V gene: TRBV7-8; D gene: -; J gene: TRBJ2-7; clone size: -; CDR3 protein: CASSFAHNYEQYF; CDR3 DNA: TGTGCCAGCAGCTTCGCGCACAATTACGAGCAGTACTTC
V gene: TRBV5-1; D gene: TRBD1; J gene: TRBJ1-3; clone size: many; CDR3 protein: CASSFGQDWSGNTIYF; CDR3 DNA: TGCGCCAGCAGCTTCGGACAGGACTGGTCTGGAAACACCATATATTTT
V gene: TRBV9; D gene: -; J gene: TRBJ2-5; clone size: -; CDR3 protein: CASSVAEESVETQYF; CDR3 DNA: TGTGCCAGCAGCGTAGCTGAGGAGTCGGTAGAGACCCAGTACTTC